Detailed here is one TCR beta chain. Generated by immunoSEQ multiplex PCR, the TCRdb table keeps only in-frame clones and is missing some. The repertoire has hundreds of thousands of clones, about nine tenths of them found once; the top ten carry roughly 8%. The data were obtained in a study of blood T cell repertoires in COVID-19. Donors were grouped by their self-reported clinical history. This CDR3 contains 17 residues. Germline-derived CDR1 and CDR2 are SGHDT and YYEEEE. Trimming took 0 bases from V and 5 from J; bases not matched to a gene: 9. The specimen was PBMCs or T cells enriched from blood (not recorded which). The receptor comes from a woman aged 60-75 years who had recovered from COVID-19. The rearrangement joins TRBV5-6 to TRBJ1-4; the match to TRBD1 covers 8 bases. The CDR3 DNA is TGTGCCAGCAGCTTGGGGGGCGACAGGGGACCAAATGAAAAACTGTTTTTT. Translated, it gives CASSLGGDRGPNEKLFF.